This T cell receptor (beta chain) was recovered during a study of CD8 T cells in Susac syndrome. On the study more broadly: Patients with Susac syndrome were therapy-naive, taking corticosteroids, with some also receiving intravenous immunoglobulin, or taking intravenous immunoglobulin alone at the time their blood was drawn.

The Susac syndrome patients fit the recently defined diagnostic criteria for definite or probable disease. Study-wide findings and caveats: The TCR sequencing and HLA analysis in the study involved a relatively small number of individuals, as the study acknowledged.

Looked up from germline, CDR1 is MNHNS and CDR2 is SASEGT. This CDR3 is 16 amino acids long. V was pared by 6 bases and J by 4 bases, with 16 bases between. The authors reverse transcribed roughly 0.5 to 1 ug RNA with random hexamers. Across 54 Vbeta and 13 Jbeta, TCR beta CDR3 was amplified with immunoSEQ multiplex PCR. TCRdb passed the immunoSEQ multiplex PCR reads through MiXCR, listing each CDR3 protein once. The sample records about 77,000 distinct CDR3 sequences, about 93% being singletons. As concerns this clonotype: Its antigen remains unknown.

This sequence was found in a human donor with Susac syndrome. This chain joins TRBV6-1 and TRBJ2-6; the D is unclear. The sequenced material came from CD4+ T cells from PBMCs. The CDR3 nucleotides are TGTGCCAGCAGCTCCTACGTTTCGTCGGGGGCCAACGTCCTGACTTTC. Protein sequence: CASSSYVSSGANVLTF.